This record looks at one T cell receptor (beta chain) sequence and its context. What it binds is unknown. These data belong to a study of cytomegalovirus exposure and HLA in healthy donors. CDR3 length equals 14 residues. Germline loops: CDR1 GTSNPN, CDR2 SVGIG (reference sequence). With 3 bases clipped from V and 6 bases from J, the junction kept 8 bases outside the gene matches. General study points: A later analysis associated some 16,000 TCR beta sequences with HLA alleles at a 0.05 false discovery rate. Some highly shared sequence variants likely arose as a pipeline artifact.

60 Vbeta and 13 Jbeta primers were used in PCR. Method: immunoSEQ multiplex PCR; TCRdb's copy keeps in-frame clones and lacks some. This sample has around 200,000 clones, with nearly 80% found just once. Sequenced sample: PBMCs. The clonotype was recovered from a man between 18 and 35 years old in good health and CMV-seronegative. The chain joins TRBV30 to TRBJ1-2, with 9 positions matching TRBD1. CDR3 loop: CAWRHRGRLHGYTF. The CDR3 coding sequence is TGTGCCTGGAGGCACAGGGGGCGGTTGCATGGCTACACCTTC. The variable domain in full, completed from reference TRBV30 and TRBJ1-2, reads SQTIHQWPATLVQPVGSPLSLECTVEGTSNPNLYWYRQAAGRGLQLLFYSVGIGQISSEVPQNLSASRPQDRQFILSSKKLLLSDSGFYLCAWRHRGRLHGYTFGSGTRLTVV.